This T cell receptor beta chain is from a study of cytomegalovirus exposure and HLA in healthy donors. Study-level findings and limits: TCR beta sequences reportedly predicted the HLA-A and HLA-B alleles of most subjects accurately. Reported performance of the classifier showed diagnosis of cytomegalovirus status with high specificity and sensitivity. Trimming of TCR beta V- and J-genes showed a link, identified in a later analysis, to a missense DCLRE1C variant.

The PCR was carried out with 60 Vbeta primers and 13 Jbeta primers. Clones were read by immunoSEQ multiplex PCR, and TCRdb kept only the in-frame ones, dropping some. In the table there are approximately 120,000 clones, roughly 73% of which are singletons. Points on this clone: Its antigen is not identified.

Trimming left V 1 base short and J 3 bases short, with 13 bases between. Germline V CDR1 and CDR2: SGHTA, FQGNSA. The CDR3 runs to 16 residues. The TCR was taken from a man aged 60 to 75 in good health and CMV-seropositive. Specimen: PBMCs. V and J are TRBV7-2 and TRBJ1-5; tentatively, D is TRBD1 (5 bases). The CDR3 reads CASSLVGGALNQPQHF. The CDR3 DNA reads as TGTGCCAGCAGCTTAGTTGGAGGGGCCCTCAATCAGCCCCAGCATTTT.